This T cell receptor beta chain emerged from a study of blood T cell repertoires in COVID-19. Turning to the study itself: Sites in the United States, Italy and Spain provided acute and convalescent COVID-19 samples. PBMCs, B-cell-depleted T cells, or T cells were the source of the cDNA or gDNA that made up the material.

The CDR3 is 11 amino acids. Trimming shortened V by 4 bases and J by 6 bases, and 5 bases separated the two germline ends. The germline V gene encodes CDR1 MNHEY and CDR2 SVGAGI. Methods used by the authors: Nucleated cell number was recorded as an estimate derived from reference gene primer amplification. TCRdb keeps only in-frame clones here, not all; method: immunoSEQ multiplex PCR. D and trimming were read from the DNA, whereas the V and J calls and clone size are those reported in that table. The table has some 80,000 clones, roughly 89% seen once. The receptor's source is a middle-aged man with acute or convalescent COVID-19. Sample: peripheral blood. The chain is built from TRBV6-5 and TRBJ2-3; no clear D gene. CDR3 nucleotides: TGTGCCAGCAGTTCTTCTGATACGCAGTATTTT. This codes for CASSSSDTQYF.